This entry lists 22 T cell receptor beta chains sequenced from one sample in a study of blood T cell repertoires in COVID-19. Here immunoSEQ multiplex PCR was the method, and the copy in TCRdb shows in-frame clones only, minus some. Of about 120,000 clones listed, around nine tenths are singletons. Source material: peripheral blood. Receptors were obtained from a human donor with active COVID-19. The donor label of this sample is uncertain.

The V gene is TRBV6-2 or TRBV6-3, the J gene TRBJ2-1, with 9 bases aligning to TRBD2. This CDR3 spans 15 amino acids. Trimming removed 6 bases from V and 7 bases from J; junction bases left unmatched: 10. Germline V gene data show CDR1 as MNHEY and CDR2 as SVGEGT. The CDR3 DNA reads TGTGCCAGCAGCCAACGACTTAGCGGGGGAAATGAGCAGTTCTTC. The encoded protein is CASSQRLSGGNEQFF.

The CDR3 protein is CASSFRPITGTEETQYF. The CDR3 bases are TGCGCCAGCAGCTTTCGGCCCATAACCGGGACAGAAGAGACCCAGTACTTC. The chain couples TRBV5-1 to TRBJ2-5; 7 bases are shared with TRBD1. CDR1 and CDR2 (germline): SGHRS, YFSETQ. This CDR3 spans 17 amino acids. Trimming at V came to 2 bases and at J to 3 bases, leaving 13 bases not matched to a gene.

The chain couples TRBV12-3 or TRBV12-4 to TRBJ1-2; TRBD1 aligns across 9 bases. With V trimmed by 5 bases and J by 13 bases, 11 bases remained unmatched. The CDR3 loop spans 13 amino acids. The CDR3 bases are TGTGCCAGCAGTCCAGAACCAACAGGGGGCGGCACCTTC. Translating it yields CASSPEPTGGGTF.

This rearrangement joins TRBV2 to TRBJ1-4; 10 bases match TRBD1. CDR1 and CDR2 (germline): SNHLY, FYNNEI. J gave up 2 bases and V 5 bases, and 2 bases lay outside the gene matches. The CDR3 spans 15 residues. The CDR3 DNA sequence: TGTGCCAGCAGTCGACAGGGGGCCACTAATGAAAAACTGTTTTTT. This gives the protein CASSRQGATNEKLFF.

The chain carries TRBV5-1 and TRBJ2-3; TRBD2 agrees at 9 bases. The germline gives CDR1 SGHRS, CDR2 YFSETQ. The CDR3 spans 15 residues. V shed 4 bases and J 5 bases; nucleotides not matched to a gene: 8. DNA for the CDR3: TGCGCCAGCAGCCCTAATTTGCGGGGGGGAGATACGCAGTATTTT. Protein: CASSPNLRGGDTQYF.

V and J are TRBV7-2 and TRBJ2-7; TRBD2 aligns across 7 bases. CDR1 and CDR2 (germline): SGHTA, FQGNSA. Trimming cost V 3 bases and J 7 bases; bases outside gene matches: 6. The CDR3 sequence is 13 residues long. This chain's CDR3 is CASSFQRDREQYF. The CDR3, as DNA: TGTGCCAGCAGCTTTCAGCGGGATCGGGAGCAGTACTTC.

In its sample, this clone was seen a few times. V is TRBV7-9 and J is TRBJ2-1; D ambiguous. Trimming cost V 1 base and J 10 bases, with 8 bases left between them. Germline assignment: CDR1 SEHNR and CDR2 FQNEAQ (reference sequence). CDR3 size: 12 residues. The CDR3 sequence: CASSLDSREQFF. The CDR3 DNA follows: TGTGCCAGCAGCTTAGACTCTCGGGAGCAGTTCTTC. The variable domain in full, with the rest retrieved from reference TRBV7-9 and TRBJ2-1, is DTGVSQNPRHKITKRGQNVTFRCDPISEHNRLYWYRQTLGQGPEFLTYFQNEAQLEKSRLLSDRFSAERPKGSFSTLEIQRTEQGDSAMYLCASSLDSREQFFGPGTRLTVL.

In DNA form, the CDR3 reads TGTGCCTGGAGTGGTCAAGGACTTAATGAAAAACTGTTTTTT. Translating it yields CAWSGQGLNEKLFF. This chain uses TRBV30 with TRBJ1-4; no clear D gene. V was shortened by 1 base and J by 4 bases, with 10 bases between the two germline ends. The CDR3 is 14 residues long. Germline lookup yields CDR1 GTSNPN and CDR2 SVGIG (reference sequence). The entire variable domain, with the rest obtained from reference TRBV30 and TRBJ1-4, is as follows: SQTIHQWPATLVQPVGSPLSLECTVEGTSNPNLYWYRQAAGRGLQLLFYSVGIGQISSEVPQNLSASRPQDRQFILSSKKLLLSDSGFYLCAWSGQGLNEKLFFGSGTQLSVL.

CDR3 nucleotide sequence: TGTGCCAGCAGCTCGGGACTAGCTAGAGATACGCAGTATTTT. This sequence encodes CASSSGLARDTQYF. The rearrangement links TRBV11-3 to TRBJ2-3; 9 bases align to TRBD2. V lost 4 bases, J lost 5 bases, and 4 bases stayed unmatched. This CDR3 spans 14 amino acids. From germline, CDR1 is SGHNT and CDR2 YENEEA.

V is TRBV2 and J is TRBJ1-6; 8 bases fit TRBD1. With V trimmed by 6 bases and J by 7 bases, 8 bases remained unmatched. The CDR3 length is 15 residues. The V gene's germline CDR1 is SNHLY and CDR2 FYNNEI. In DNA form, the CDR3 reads TGTGCCAGCAGGATTGACAGGGGCGACAATTCACCCCTCCACTTT. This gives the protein CASRIDRGDNSPLHF.

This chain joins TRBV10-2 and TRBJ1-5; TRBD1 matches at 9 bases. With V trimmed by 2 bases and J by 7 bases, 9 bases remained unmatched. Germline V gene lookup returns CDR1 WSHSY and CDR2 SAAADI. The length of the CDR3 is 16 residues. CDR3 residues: CASSEGTGTSGQPQHF. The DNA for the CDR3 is TGCGCCAGCAGTGAGGGGACAGGGACTTCGGGGCAGCCCCAGCATTTT.

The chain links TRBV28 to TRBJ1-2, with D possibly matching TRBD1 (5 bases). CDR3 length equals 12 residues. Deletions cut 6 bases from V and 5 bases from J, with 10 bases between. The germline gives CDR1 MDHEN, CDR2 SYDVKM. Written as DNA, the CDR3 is TGTGCCAGCAGCCTCCGACAGTATGGCTACACCTTC. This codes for CASSLRQYGYTF.

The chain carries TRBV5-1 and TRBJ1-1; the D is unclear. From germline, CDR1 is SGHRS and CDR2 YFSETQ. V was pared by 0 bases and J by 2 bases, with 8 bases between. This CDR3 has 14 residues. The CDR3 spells CASSLVPLNTEAFF. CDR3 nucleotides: TGCGCCAGCAGCTTGGTTCCGCTAAACACTGAAGCTTTCTTT.

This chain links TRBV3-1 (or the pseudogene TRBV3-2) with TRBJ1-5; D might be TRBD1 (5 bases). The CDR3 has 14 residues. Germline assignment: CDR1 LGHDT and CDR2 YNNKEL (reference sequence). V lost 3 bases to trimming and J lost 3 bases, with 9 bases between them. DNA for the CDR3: TGTGCCAGCAGCCAGACAGTCGCCAATCAGCCCCAGCATTTT. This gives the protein CASSQTVANQPQHF.

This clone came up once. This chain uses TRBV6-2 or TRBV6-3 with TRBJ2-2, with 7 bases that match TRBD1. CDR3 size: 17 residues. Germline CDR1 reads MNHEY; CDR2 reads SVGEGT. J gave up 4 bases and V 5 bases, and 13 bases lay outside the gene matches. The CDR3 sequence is CASSTLDRAISTGELFF. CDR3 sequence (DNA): TGTGCCAGCAGTACACTAGACAGGGCAATCTCCACCGGGGAGCTGTTTTTT.

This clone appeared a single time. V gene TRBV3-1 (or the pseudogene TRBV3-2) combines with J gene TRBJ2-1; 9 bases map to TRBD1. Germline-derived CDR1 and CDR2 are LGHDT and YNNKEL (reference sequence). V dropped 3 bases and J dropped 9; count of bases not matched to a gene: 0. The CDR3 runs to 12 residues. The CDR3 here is CASSQGQGEQFF. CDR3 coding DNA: TGTGCCAGCAGCCAGGGACAGGGTGAGCAGTTCTTC.

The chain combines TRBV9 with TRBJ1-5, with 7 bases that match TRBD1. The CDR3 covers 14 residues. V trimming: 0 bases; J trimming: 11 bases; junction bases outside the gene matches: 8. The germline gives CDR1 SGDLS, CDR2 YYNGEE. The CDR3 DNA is TGTGCCAGCAGCGTAGATGGGACACAGGGGTCCCAGCATTTT. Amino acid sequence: CASSVDGTQGSQHF.

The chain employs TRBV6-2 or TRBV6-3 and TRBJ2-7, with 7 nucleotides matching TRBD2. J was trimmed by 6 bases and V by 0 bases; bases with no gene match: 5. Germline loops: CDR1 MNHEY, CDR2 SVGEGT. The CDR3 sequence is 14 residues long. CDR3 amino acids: CASSYSWTSSEQYF. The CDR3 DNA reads TGTGCCAGCAGTTACTCGTGGACTAGTTCCGAGCAGTACTTC.

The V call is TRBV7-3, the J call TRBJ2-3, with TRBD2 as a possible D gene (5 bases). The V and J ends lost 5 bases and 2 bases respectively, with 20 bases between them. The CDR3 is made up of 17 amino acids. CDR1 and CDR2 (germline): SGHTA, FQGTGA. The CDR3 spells CASSPLASSLNTDTQYF. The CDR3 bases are TGTGCCAGCAGCCCCTTGGCTAGCTCACTAAACACAGATACGCAGTATTTT. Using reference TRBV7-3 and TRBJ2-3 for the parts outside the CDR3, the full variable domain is GAGVSQTPSNKVTEKGKYVELRCDPISGHTALYWYRQSLGQGPEFLIYFQGTGAADDSGLPNDRFFAVRPEGSVSTLKIQRTERGDSAVYLCASSPLASSLNTDTQYFGPGTRLTVL.

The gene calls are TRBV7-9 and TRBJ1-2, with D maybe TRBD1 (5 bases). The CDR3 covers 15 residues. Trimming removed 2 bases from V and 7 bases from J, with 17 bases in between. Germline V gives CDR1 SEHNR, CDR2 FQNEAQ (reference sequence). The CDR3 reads CASSLSEYRQSGYTF. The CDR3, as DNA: TGTGCCAGCAGCTTATCGGAGTATCGACAGTCTGGCTACACCTTC. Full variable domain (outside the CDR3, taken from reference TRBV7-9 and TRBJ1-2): DTGVSQNPRHKITKRGQNVTFRCDPISEHNRLYWYRQTLGQGPEFLTYFQNEAQLEKSRLLSDRFSAERPKGSFSTLEIQRTEQGDSAMYLCASSLSEYRQSGYTFGSGTRLTVV.

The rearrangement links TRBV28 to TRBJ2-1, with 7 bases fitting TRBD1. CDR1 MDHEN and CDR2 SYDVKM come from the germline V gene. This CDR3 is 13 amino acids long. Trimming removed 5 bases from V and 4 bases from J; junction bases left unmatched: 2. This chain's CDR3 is CASSRGQYNEQFF. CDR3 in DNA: TGTGCCAGCAGTAGGGGACAGTACAATGAGCAGTTCTTC.

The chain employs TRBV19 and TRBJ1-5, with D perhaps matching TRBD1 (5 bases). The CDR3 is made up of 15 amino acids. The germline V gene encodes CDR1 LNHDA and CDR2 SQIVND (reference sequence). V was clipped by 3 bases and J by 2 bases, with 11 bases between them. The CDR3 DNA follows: TGTGCCAGTAGTATTCCAGGGTCGGGCAATCAGCCCCAGCATTTT. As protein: CASSIPGSGNQPQHF. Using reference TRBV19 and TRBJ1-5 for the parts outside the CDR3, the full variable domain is DGGITQSPKYLFRKEGQNVTLSCEQNLNHDAMYWYRQDPGQGLRLIYYSQIVNDFQKGDIAEGYSVSREKKESFPLTVTSAQKNPTAFYLCASSIPGSGNQPQHFGDGTRLSIL.